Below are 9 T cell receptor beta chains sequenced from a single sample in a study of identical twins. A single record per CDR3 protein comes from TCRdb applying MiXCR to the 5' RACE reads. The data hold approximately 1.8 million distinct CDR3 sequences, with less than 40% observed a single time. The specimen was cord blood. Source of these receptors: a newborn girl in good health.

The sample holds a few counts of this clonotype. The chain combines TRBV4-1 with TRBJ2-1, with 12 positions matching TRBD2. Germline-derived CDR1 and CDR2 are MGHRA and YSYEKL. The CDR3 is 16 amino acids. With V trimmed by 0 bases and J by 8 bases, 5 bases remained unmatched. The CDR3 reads CASSQDWASGGDEQFF. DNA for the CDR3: TGCGCCAGCAGCCAAGATTGGGCTAGCGGGGGGGATGAGCAGTTCTTC.

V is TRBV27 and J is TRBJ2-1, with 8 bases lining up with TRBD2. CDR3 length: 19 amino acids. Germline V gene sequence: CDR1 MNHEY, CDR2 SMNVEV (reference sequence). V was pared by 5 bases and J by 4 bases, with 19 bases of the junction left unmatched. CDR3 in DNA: TGTGCCAGCAGTCCTCCCGGACTAGCTCTCTTATCCGTTTACAATGAGCAGTTCTTC. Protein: CASSPPGLALLSVYNEQFF.

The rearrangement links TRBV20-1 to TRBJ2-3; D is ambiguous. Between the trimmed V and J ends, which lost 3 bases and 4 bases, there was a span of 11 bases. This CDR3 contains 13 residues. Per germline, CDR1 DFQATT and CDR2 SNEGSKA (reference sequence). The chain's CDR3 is CSASLLSPDTQYF. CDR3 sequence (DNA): TGCAGTGCTAGTCTGCTGTCGCCAGATACGCAGTATTTT.

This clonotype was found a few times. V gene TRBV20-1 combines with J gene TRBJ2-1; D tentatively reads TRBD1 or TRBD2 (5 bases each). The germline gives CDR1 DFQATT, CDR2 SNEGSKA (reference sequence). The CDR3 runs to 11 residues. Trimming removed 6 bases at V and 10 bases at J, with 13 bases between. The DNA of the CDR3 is TGCAGTGCCAACCGACAGCGGGAGCAGTTCTTC. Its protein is CSANRQREQFF.

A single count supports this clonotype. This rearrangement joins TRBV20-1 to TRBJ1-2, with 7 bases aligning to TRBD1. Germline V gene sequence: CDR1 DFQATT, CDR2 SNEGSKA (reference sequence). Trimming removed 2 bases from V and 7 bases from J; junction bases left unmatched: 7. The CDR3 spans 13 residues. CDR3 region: CSARTGTEFGYTF. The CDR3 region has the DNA TGCAGTGCTAGAACCGGGACAGAGTTTGGCTACACCTTC.

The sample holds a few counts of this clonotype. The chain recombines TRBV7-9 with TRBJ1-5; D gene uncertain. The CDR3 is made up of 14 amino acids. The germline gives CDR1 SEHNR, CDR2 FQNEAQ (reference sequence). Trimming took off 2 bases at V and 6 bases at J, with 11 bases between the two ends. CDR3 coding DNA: TGTGCCAGCAGCTTAAACGCCGAGGGTCAGCCCCAGCATTTT. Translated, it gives CASSLNAEGQPQHF.

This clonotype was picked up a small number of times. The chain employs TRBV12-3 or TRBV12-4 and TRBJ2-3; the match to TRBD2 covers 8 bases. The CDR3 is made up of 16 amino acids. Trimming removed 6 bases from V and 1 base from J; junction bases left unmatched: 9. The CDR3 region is CASSRYGRAGTDTQYF. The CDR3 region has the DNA TGTGCCAGCAGCCGCTACGGGAGGGCGGGCACAGATACGCAGTATTTT.

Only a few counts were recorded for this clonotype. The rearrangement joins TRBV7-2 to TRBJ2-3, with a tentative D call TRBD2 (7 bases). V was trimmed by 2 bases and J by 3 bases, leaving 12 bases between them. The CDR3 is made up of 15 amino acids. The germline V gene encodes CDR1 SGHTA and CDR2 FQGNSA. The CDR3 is CASSLLRGGTDTQYF. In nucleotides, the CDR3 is TGTGCCAGCAGCTTACTTAGGGGGGGGACAGATACGCAGTATTTT.

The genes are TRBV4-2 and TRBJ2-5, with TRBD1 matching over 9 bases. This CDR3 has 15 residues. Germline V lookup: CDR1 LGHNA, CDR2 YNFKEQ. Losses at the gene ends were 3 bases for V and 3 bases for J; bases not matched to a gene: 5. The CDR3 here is CASSQDRDREETQYF. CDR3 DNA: TGTGCCAGCAGCCAGGACAGGGACAGGGAAGAGACCCAGTACTTC.